This T cell receptor (beta chain) comes out of a study of CD8+ T cells in alopecia areata. Overall study: Oral tofacitinib, 5 to 10 mg twice daily, was given in an open-label trial.

Reverse transcribed after extraction, RNA yielded cDNA as the sequencing template. TCRdb keeps only in-frame clones here, not all; method: immunoSEQ multiplex PCR. Found here are about 150,000 clones, over 70% of them singletons; the top ten hold about 15%. Individuals with alopecia areata gave both lesional scalp punch biopsies and peripheral blood for collection. This material consisted of CD8+ T cells sorted from blood, taken at week 0. The TCR originated in a human donor with alopecia areata.

This chain's CDR3 is CASNRDGSYEQYF. As DNA, the CDR3 is TGTGCCAGCAACCGGGACGGCTCCTACGAGCAGTACTTC. The chain links TRBV9 to TRBJ2-7; TRBD1 or TRBD2 may be the D gene (5 bases each). The CDR3 is 13 amino acids. Trimming removed 6 bases from V and 0 bases from J, with 10 bases in between. Germline loops: CDR1 SGDLS, CDR2 YYNGEE. Variable domain in full (rest from reference TRBV9 and TRBJ2-7): DSGVTQTPKHLITATGQRVTLRCSPRSGDLSVYWYQQSLDQGLQFLIQYYNGEERAKGNILERFSAQQFPDLHSELNLSSLELGDSALYFCASNRDGSYEQYFGPGTRLTVT.